The 16 T cell receptor beta chains listed next were all sequenced from one sample in a study of blood T cell repertoires in COVID-19. Measured with immunoSEQ multiplex PCR; TCRdb has only the in-frame clones, and not every one. Of 200,000 to 250,000 clones listed, around 90% are singletons. Sequenced sample: PBMCs or T cells enriched from blood (not recorded which). These receptors came from a man aged 25 to 40 who had been exposed to COVID-19.

The genes are TRBV5-6 and TRBJ1-1; TRBD1 agrees at 10 bases. Losses at the gene ends were 4 bases for V and 4 bases for J; bases not matched to a gene: 4. Germline loops: CDR1 SGHDT, CDR2 YYEEEE. The CDR3 sequence is 14 residues long. CDR3: CASSGGQGGTEAFF. Written as DNA, the CDR3 is TGTGCCAGCAGCGGAGGACAGGGGGGCACTGAAGCTTTCTTT.

The chain recombines TRBV9 with TRBJ2-1; 9 bases are a match to TRBD1. From germline, CDR1 is SGDLS and CDR2 YYNGEE. V lost 7 bases to trimming and J lost 7 bases; unmatched junction nucleotides: 0. This CDR3 spans 11 amino acids. The CDR3 sequence is CASDRGNEQFF. DNA for the CDR3: TGTGCCAGCGACAGGGGGAATGAGCAGTTCTTC.

The V and J genes are TRBV5-1 and TRBJ2-5; D possibly corresponds to TRBD2 (7 bases). The germline gives CDR1 SGHRS, CDR2 YFSETQ. With 7 bases removed from V and 5 bases from J, the gap between germline ends came to 21 bases. The CDR3 spans 15 residues. The CDR3 protein is CASVGGRRVAETQYF. In nucleotides, the CDR3 is TGCGCCAGCGTCGGGGGGCGGCGCGTCGCGGAGACCCAGTACTTC. The full variable domain, its missing parts supplied by reference TRBV5-1 and TRBJ2-5, is KAGVTQTPRYLIKTRGQQVTLSCSPISGHRSVSWYQQTPGQGLQFLFEYFSETQRNKGNFPGRFSGRQFSNSRSEMNVSTLELGDSALYLCASVGGRRVAETQYFGPGTRLLVL.

The rearrangement links TRBV4-2 to TRBJ1-6; maybe TRBD1 (6 bases). V was pared by 4 bases and J by 6 bases, with 16 bases between. The length of the CDR3 is 16 residues. Germline CDR1 LGHNA, CDR2 YNFKEQ. CDR3: CASSRGAAGVNSPLHF. CDR3 DNA sequence: TGTGCCAGCAGCCGGGGGGCGGCGGGGGTTAATTCACCCCTCCACTTT.

V gene TRBV19 combines with J gene TRBJ1-1, with 9 bases lining up with TRBD1. Losses at the gene ends were 4 bases for V and 0 bases for J; bases not matched to a gene: 3. Germline assignment: CDR1 LNHDA and CDR2 SQIVND (reference sequence). This CDR3 contains 15 residues. DNA of the CDR3: TGTGCCAGTAGTAGAACAGGGGGCATGAACACTGAAGCTTTCTTT. This translates into CASSRTGGMNTEAFF.

The V call is TRBV4-2, the J call TRBJ1-2, with TRBD1 as a possible D gene (5 bases). V lost 0 bases and J 8 bases, leaving 10 bases between the germline ends. The CDR3 is 13 amino acids. CDR1 and CDR2 (germline): LGHNA, YNFKEQ. The CDR3 is CASSQDGGMGYTF. The DNA of the CDR3 is TGTGCCAGCAGCCAAGATGGGGGGATGGGCTACACCTTC.

The rearrangement uses TRBV7-6 and TRBJ2-3, with 13 bases that match TRBD2. Germline assignment: CDR1 SGHVS and CDR2 FNYEAQ. The CDR3 covers 18 residues. V shed 3 bases, J shed 3 bases, and the junction held 9 bases outside the gene matches. CDR3 nucleotide sequence: TGTGCCAGCAGCTTGCGGACTAGCGGGGGCCGGAGTACAGATACGCAGTATTTT. Amino acids: CASSLRTSGGRSTDTQYF.

This clone has a single count. CDR3 nucleotide sequence: TGTGCCAGCAGCAAAAAACCAGATTGGGGGGCCTACGAGCAGTACTTC. Translated: CASSKKPDWGAYEQYF. The chain employs TRBV3-1 (or the pseudogene TRBV3-2) and TRBJ2-7, with D possibly being TRBD2 (6 bases). The CDR3 sequence is 16 residues long. Germline V gene sequence: CDR1 LGHDT, CDR2 YNNKEL (reference sequence). Trimming took off 5 bases at V and 2 bases at J, with 19 bases between the two ends.

This clone was observed a single time. The chain carries TRBV9 and TRBJ1-6; 9 positions match TRBD1. Germline CDR1 reads SGDLS; CDR2 reads YYNGEE. The ends lost 3 bases at V and 10 bases at J; junction bases unmatched: 8. The CDR3 has 15 amino acids. In DNA, the CDR3 is TGTGCCAGCAGCGCACGGACAGGGGCCCCGTCACCCCTCCACTTT. Encoded protein: CASSARTGAPSPLHF.

The V gene is TRBV19, the J gene TRBJ2-7; 9 bases line up with TRBD1. J was trimmed by 1 base and V by 4 bases; bases with no gene match: 5. CDR3 length: 15 amino acids. Germline lookup yields CDR1 LNHDA and CDR2 SQIVND (reference sequence). The CDR3 sequence: CASSNPGQGSYEQYF. CDR3 bases: TGTGCCAGTAGTAATCCGGGACAGGGATCCTACGAGCAGTACTTC.

The chain uses TRBV2 and TRBJ2-7, with 10 bases fitting TRBD1. This CDR3 comprises 12 residues. V shed 4 bases, J shed 11 bases, and the junction held 5 bases outside the gene matches. Per the germline V gene, CDR1 is SNHLY and CDR2 is FYNNEI. DNA for the CDR3: TGTGCCAGCAGTGCCCCCGGGACAGGGGAGTACTTC. The encoded protein is CASSAPGTGEYF.

The V and J genes are TRBV19 and TRBJ1-6, with no clear D. Trimming cost V 3 bases and J 7 bases, with 10 bases left between them. The CDR3 consists of 14 residues. Germline values: CDR1 LNHDA, CDR2 SQIVND (reference sequence). This chain's CDR3 is CASSIGILNSPLHF. The DNA for the CDR3 is TGTGCCAGTAGTATCGGGATTCTCAATTCACCCCTCCACTTT.

The chain joins TRBV14 to TRBJ2-2; D is unclear. CDR3 length: 11 residues. The V end was cut by 7 bases, the J end by 8 bases, with 8 bases between. CDR1 is SGHDN, CDR2 FVKESK, per germline. CDR3 residues: CASNLLGELFF. CDR3 in DNA: TGTGCCAGCAATCTTCTTGGGGAGCTGTTTTTT.

The chain links TRBV5-1 to TRBJ2-1; D possibly corresponds to TRBD2 (6 bases). CDR3 length equals 15 residues. V gave up 1 base and J gave up 2 bases, with 10 bases separating them. Per the germline V gene, CDR1 is SGHRS and CDR2 is YFSETQ. In nucleotides, the CDR3 is TGCGCCAGCAGCTTGTGGGGGGAACCCTACAATGAGCAGTTCTTC. Translating it yields CASSLWGEPYNEQFF. Together with reference TRBV5-1 and TRBJ2-1, the CDR3 gives the full variable domain: KAGVTQTPRYLIKTRGQQVTLSCSPISGHRSVSWYQQTPGQGLQFLFEYFSETQRNKGNFPGRFSGRQFSNSRSEMNVSTLELGDSALYLCASSLWGEPYNEQFFGPGTRLTVL.

The chain employs TRBV7-2 and TRBJ2-5; no clear D gene. The CDR3 spans 13 residues. Germline V lookup: CDR1 SGHTA, CDR2 FQGNSA. Trimming shortened V by 2 bases and J by 4 bases, and 8 bases separated the two germline ends. This CDR3 reads CASSLQARETQYF. The CDR3 DNA reads TGTGCCAGCAGCTTACAGGCGCGAGAGACCCAGTACTTC.

The V and J genes are TRBV2 and TRBJ2-1; 7 positions agree with TRBD2. Germline-derived CDR1 and CDR2 are SNHLY and FYNNEI. The CDR3 totals 18 residues. V lost 3 bases to trimming and J lost 5 bases; unmatched junction nucleotides: 16. Written as DNA, the CDR3 is TGTGCCAGCAGTGACGGGGGGACTAACGTATACCTGGACAATGAGCAGTTCTTC. Its protein product is CASSDGGTNVYLDNEQFF.